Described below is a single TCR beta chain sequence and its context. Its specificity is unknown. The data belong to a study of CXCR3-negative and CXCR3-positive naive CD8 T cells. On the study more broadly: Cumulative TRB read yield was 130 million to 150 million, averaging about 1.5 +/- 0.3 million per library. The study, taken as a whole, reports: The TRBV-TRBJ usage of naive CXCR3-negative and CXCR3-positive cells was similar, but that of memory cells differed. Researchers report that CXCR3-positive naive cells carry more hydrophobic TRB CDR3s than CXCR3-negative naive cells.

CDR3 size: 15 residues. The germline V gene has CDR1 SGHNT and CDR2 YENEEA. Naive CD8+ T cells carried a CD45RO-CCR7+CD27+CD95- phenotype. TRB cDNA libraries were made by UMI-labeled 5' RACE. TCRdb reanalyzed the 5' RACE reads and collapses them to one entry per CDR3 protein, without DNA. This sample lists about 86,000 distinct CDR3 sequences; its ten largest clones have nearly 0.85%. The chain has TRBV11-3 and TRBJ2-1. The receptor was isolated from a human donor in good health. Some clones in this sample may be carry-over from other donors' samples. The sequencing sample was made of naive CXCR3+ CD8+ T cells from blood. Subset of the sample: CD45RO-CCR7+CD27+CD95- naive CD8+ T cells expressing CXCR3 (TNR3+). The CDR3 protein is CASSTTTSSYNEQFF.